The clone carrying this TCR beta chain was observed once. As yet, its antigen is unknown. The data originate from a study of PD-1 blockade in mismatch repair-deficient tumors. Whole-study results and caveats: Rapid post-treatment expansion, then contraction, generally preceding radiologic response, marked tumor-resident clones.

The germline V and J ends were trimmed by 5 bases and 0 bases, with 11 bases remaining between them. CDR1 and CDR2 from the germline V gene are PRHDT and FYEKMQ (reference sequence). The CDR3 loop spans 16 amino acids. Sequencing was performed with immunoSEQ multiplex PCR; in TCRdb, only in-frame clones are kept and a portion is missing. This sample has some 84,000 clones, with roughly 80% found just once. The chain couples TRBV13 to TRBJ2-6; tentative D call: TRBD2 (6 bases). The clonotype originates from an adult with mismatch repair-deficient cancer. The sequences come from peripheral blood, collected 12 weeks after starting pembrolizumab. This CDR3 reads CASSTAGLSGANVLTF. The CDR3 region has the DNA TGTGCCAGCAGCACAGCGGGTCTCTCTGGGGCCAACGTCCTGACTTTC. Combining the CDR3 with reference TRBV13 and TRBJ2-6 gives the whole variable domain AAGVIQSPRHLIKEKRETATLKCYPIPRHDTVYWYQQGPGQDPQFLISFYEKMQSDKGSIPDRFSAQQFSDYHSELNMSSLELGDSALYFCASSTAGLSGANVLTFGAGSRLTVL.